This T cell receptor beta chain was captured by sequencing in a study of siplizumab effects on memory and regulatory T cells. Concerning this clone: As yet, its antigen is unknown.

Trimming stripped 5 bases from V and 3 bases from J, with 16 bases between. Germline-derived CDR1 and CDR2 are SNHLY and FYNNEI. The CDR3 totals 15 residues. General observations from the study: The study found naive T cells seemingly more diverse than memory cells and seemingly major alloresponse contributors.

Libraries were prepared by immunoSEQ multiplex PCR; TCRdb keeps only in-frame clonotypes and omits some of them. The sample carries fewer than 110,000 clones, about 90% recorded once. The chain joins TRBV2 to TRBJ2-5; possibly TRBD2 for D (6 bases). The receptor's source is a human donor in good health. Sequencing input: non-Treg CD4+ T cells sorted from blood. This chain's CDR3 is CASSPGLRVEETQYF. CDR3 sequence (DNA): TGTGCCAGCAGTCCGGGACTTCGCGTCGAAGAGACCCAGTACTTC.